This T cell receptor beta chain is drawn from a study of blood T cell repertoires in COVID-19. Looking at the study overall: COVID-19 samples from acute and convalescent phases originated in the United States, Italy and Spain. From T cells, B-cell-depleted T cells, or PBMCs came the material, which was cDNA or gDNA.

In the authors' workflow: Quantification of nucleated cells was approximated via reference gene primer amplification. Clones were sequenced by immunoSEQ multiplex PCR, and TCRdb holds only the in-frame ones, with some missing. D and trimming were read from the DNA, whereas the V and J calls and clone size are those reported in that table. This sample has under 300,000 clones; around four fifths occur once, and the top ten carry approximately 13%. The CDR3 extends over 11 amino acids. The ends were cut back, 6 bases at V and 9 bases at J, with 12 bases in the middle. The TCR sequence derives from an older woman with active or convalescent COVID-19. The rearrangement uses TRBV12-3 or TRBV12-4 and TRBJ2-7; possibly TRBD1 for D (5 bases). What was sequenced was peripheral blood. CDR3 sequence (DNA): TGTGCCAGCAGCCGAGACAGAGGGCAGTACTTC. Encoded protein: CASSRDRGQYF.